A single sample is the source of the 6 T cell receptor beta chains below, sequenced in a study of cytomegalovirus exposure and HLA in healthy donors. The PCR made use of 60 Vbeta and 13 Jbeta primers. The table came from immunoSEQ multiplex PCR; TCRdb's copy has only in-frame clones and leaves some out. The sample shows about 64,000 clones, 85% of them seen only once. Sequencing used PBMCs. Every receptor here comes from a female donor in good health and CMV-seronegative.

This clone was recorded only once. The rearrangement uses TRBV6-5 and TRBJ2-2, with TRBD1 identical over 8 bases. Germline-derived CDR1 and CDR2 are MNHEY and SVGAGI. CDR3 length: 15 residues. V dropped 6 bases and J dropped 1; count of bases not matched to a gene: 4. The CDR3 region is CASRRDRRNTGELFF. The CDR3 bases are TGTGCCAGCAGAAGGGACAGGAGGAACACCGGGGAGCTGTTTTTT.

The chain combines TRBV7-3 with TRBJ1-1, with D perhaps matching TRBD1 (6 bases). The CDR3 totals 13 residues. V lost 8 bases and J 2 bases, leaving 12 bases between the germline ends. Germline V gene lookup returns CDR1 SGHTA and CDR2 FQGTGA. CDR3: CASLKQGNTEAFF. CDR3 DNA sequence: TGTGCCAGCCTTAAACAGGGAAACACTGAAGCTTTCTTT.

This chain connects TRBV29-1 to TRBJ1-2, with D maybe TRBD1 (6 bases). The CDR3 has 14 residues. The V gene's germline CDR1 is SQVTM and CDR2 ANQGSEA. V was cut by 0 bases and J by 2 bases, with 10 bases left in between. The CDR3 DNA is TGCAGCGTTGAAGAAGGACAGTCGAACTATGGCTACACCTTC. Its protein product is CSVEEGQSNYGYTF.

The chain links TRBV7-2 to TRBJ1-3; TRBD1 is a possible D gene (5 bases). The V and J ends lost 5 bases and 0 bases respectively, with 14 bases between them. The CDR3 contains 16 residues. The germline V gene encodes CDR1 SGHTA and CDR2 FQGNSA. CDR3: CASSPQGVGSGNTIYF. The CDR3 DNA follows: TGTGCCAGCAGCCCACAAGGGGTAGGCTCTGGAAACACCATATATTTT.

CDR3 nucleotide sequence: TGTGCCAGCAGGCGAGTCTCGGGGACTAATGAAAAACTGTTTTTT. Protein sequence: CASRRVSGTNEKLFF. V and J are TRBV6-6 and TRBJ1-4; D gene ambiguous. The V end was cut by 6 bases, the J end by 2 bases, with 13 bases between. Germline V CDR1 and CDR2: MNHNY, SVGAGI (reference sequence). CDR3 size: 15 residues.

V usage is TRBV28 and J usage is TRBJ1-4; D may be TRBD1 (6 bases). V lost 6 bases to trimming and J lost 4 bases, with 18 bases between them. This CDR3 contains 16 residues. Germline values: CDR1 MDHEN, CDR2 SYDVKM. CDR3 nucleotide sequence: TGTGCCAGCAGGGAAGGGGGGGCGCAGAATAATGAAAAACTGTTTTTT. Translated, it gives CASREGGAQNNEKLFF.